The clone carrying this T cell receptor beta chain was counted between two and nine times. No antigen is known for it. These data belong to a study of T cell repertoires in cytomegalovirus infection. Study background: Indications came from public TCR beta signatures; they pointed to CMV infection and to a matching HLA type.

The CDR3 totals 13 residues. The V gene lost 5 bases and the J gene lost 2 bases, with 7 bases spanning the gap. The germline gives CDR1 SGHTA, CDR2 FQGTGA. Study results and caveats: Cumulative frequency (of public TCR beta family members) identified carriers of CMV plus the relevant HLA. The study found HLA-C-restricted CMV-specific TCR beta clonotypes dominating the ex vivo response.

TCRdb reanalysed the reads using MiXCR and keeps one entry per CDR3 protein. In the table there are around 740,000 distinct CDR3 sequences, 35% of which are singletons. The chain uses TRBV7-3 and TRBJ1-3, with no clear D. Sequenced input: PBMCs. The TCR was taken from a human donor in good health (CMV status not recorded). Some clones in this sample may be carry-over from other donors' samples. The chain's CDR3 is CASSHRPGNTIYF. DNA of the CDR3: TGTGCCAGCAGCCACCGACCTGGAAACACCATATATTTT.